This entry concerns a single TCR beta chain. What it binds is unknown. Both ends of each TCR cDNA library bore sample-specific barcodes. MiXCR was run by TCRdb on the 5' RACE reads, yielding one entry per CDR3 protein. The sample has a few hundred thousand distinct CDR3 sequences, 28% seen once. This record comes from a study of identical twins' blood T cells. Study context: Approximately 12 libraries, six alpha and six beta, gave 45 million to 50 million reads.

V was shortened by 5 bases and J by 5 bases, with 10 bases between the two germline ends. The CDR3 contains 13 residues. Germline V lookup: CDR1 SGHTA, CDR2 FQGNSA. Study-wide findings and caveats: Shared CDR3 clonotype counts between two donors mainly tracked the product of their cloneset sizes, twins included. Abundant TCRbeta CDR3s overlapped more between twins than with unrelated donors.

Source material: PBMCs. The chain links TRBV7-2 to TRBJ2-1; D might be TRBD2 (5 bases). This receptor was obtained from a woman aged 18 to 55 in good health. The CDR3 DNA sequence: TGTGCCAGCAGCGTAGGACTTGACAATGAGCAGTTCTTC. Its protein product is CASSVGLDNEQFF. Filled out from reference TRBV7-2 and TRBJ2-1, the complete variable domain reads GAGVSQSPSNKVTEKGKDVELRCDPISGHTALYWYRQSLGQGLEFLIYFQGNSAPDKSGLPSDRFSAERTGGSVSTLTIQRTQQEDSAVYLCASSVGLDNEQFFGPGTRLTVL.